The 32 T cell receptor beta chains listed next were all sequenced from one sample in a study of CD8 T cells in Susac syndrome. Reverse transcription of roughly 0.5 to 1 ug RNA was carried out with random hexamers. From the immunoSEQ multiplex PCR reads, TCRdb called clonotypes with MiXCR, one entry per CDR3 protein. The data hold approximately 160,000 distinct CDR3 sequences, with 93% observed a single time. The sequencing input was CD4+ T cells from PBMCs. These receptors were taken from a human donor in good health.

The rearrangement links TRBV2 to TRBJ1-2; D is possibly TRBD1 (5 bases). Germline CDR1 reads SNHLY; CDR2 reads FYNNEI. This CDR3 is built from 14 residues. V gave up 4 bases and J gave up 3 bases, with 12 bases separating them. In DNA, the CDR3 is TGTGCCAGCAGTGGTGAGGGGTCGTACTATGGCTACACCTTC. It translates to CASSGEGSYYGYTF.

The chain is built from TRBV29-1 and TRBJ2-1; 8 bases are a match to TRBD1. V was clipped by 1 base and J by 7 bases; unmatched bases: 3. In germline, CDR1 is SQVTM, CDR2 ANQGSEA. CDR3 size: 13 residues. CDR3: CSVEGQGANEQFF. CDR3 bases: TGCAGCGTTGAAGGCCAGGGGGCAAATGAGCAGTTCTTC.

CDR3 in amino acids: CASSFPGASYEQYF. The CDR3 region has the DNA TGTGCCAGCAGCTTCCCCGGGGCCTCCTACGAGCAGTACTTC. V and J are TRBV7-2 and TRBJ2-7, with D tentatively TRBD1 or TRBD2 (5 bases each). Germline V gene lookup returns CDR1 SGHTA and CDR2 FQGNSA. The CDR3 has 14 amino acids. The V end was cut by 3 bases, the J end by 0 bases, with 9 bases between.

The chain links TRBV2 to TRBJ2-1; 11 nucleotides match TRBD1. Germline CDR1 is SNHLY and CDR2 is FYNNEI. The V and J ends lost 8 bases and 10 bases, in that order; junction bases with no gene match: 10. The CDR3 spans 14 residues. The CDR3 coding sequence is TGTGCCAGCCGCGTGGGACAGGGGGTAAGGGAGCAGTTCTTC. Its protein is CASRVGQGVREQFF. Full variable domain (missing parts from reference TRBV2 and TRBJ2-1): EPEVTQTPSHQVTQMGQEVILRCVPISNHLYFYWYRQILGQKVEFLVSFYNNEISEKSEIFDDQFSVERPDGSNFTLKIRSTKLEDSAMYFCASRVGQGVREQFFGPGTRLTVL.

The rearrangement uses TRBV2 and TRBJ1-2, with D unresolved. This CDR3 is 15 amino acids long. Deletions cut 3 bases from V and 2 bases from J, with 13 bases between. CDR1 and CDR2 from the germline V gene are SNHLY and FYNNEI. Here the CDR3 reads CASSDQLALNYGYTF. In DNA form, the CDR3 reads TGTGCCAGCAGTGATCAATTGGCGCTGAACTATGGCTACACCTTC. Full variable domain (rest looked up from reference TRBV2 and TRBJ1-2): EPEVTQTPSHQVTQMGQEVILRCVPISNHLYFYWYRQILGQKVEFLVSFYNNEISEKSEIFDDQFSVERPDGSNFTLKIRSTKLEDSAMYFCASSDQLALNYGYTFGSGTRLTVV.

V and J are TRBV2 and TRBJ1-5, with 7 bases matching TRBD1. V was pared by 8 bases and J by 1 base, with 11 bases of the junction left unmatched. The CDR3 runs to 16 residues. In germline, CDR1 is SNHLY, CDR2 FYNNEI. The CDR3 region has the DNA TGTGCCAGCGGCAACCTACAGGGGATGAGCAATCAGCCCCAGCATTTT. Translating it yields CASGNLQGMSNQPQHF. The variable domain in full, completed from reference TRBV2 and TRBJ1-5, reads EPEVTQTPSHQVTQMGQEVILRCVPISNHLYFYWYRQILGQKVEFLVSFYNNEISEKSEIFDDQFSVERPDGSNFTLKIRSTKLEDSAMYFCASGNLQGMSNQPQHFGDGTRLSIL.

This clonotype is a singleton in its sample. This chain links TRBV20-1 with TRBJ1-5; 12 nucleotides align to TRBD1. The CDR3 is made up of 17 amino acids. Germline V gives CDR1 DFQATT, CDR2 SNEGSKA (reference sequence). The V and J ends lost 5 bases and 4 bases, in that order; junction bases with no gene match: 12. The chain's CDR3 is CSAGQRDRGRENQPQHF. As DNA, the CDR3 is TGCAGTGCTGGCCAGCGGGACAGGGGGCGCGAGAATCAGCCCCAGCATTTT.

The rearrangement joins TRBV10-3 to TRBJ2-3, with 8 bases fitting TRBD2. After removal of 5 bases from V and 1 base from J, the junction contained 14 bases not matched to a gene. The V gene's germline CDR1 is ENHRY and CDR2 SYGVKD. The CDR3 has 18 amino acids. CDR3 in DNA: TGTGCCATCAGTCCCTCGGGCGGGGGGCTTGTAGGCACAGATACGCAGTATTTT. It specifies CAISPSGGGLVGTDTQYF.

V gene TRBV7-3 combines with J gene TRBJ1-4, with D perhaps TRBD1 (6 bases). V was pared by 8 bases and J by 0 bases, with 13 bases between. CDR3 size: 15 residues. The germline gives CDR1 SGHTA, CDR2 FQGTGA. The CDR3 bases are TGTGCCAGCTCACAGGGTGGTACAACTAATGAAAAACTGTTTTTT. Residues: CASSQGGTTNEKLFF.

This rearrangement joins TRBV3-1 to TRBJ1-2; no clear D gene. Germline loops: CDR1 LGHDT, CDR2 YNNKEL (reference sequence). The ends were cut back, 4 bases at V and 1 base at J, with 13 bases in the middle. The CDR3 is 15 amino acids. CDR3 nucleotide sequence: TGTGCCAGCAGCCTTCCGGGAGCGGGTAACTATGGCTACACCTTC. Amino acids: CASSLPGAGNYGYTF.

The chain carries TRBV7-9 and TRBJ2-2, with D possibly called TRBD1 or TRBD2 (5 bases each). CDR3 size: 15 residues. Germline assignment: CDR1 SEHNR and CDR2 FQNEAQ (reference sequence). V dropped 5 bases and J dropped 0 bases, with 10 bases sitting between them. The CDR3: CASSPVGANTGELFF. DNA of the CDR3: TGTGCCAGCAGCCCGGTGGGGGCGAACACCGGGGAGCTGTTTTTT.

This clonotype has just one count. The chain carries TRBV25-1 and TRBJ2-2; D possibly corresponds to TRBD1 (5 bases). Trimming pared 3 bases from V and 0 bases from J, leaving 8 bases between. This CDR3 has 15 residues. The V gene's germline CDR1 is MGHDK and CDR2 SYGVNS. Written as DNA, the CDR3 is TGTGCCAGCAGTGAGCAGGGCGCGAACACCGGGGAGCTGTTTTTT. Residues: CASSEQGANTGELFF.

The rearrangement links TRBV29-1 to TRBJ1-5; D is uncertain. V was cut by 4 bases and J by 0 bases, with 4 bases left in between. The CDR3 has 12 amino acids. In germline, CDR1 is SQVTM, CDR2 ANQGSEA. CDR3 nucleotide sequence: TGCAGCGTTGGGGGTAGCAATCAGCCCCAGCATTTT. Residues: CSVGGSNQPQHF.

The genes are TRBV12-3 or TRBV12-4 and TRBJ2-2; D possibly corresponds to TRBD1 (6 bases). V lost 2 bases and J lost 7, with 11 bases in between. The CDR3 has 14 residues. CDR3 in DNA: TGTGCCAGCAGTTTACTGGGGGCAGGCGGGGAGCTGTTTTTT. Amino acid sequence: CASSLLGAGGELFF.

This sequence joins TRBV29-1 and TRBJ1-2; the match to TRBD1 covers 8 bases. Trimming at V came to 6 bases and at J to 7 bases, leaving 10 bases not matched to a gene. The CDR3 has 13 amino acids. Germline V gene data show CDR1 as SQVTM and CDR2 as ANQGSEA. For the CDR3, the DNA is TGCAGCGTGGGGGAACAGGGGGAACGTGGCTACACCTTC. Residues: CSVGEQGERGYTF.

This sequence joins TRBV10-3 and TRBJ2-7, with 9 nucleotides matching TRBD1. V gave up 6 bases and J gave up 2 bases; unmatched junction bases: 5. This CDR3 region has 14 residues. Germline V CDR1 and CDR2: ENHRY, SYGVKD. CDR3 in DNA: TGTGCCATCAGGACCGGGACAGGGACCTACGAGCAGTACTTC. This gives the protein CAIRTGTGTYEQYF.

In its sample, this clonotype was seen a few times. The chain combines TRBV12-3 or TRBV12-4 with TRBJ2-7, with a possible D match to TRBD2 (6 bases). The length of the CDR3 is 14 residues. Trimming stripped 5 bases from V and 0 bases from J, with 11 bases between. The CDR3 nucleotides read TGTGCCAGCAGTCCACGGGGGAGCTCCTACGAGCAGTACTTC. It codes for CASSPRGSSYEQYF.

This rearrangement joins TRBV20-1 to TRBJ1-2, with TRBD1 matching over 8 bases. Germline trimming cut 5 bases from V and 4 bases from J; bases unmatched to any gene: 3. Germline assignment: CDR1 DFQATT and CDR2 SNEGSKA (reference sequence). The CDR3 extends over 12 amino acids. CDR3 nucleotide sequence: TGCAGTGCTTCGGACAGGGTCTATGGCTACACCTTC. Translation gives CSASDRVYGYTF.

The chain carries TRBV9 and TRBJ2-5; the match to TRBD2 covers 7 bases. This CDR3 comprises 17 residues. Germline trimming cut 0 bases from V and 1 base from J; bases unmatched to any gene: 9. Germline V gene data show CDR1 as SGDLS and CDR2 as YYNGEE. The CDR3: CASSVGAGGGRQETQYF. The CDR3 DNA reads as TGTGCCAGCAGCGTAGGAGCGGGCGGGGGACGCCAAGAGACCCAGTACTTC.

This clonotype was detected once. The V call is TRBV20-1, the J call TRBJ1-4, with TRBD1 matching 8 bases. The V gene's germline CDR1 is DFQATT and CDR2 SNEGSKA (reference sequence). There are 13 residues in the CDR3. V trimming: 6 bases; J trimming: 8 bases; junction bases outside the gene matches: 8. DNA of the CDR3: TGCAGTGCAGTCAGGGGGCTCGAAGAAAAACTGTTTTTT. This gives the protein CSAVRGLEEKLFF.

CDR3 amino acids: CASSRTGNYEQYF. The DNA for the CDR3 is TGTGCCAGCAGCCGTACAGGGAACTACGAGCAGTACTTC. The V and J genes are TRBV6-5 and TRBJ2-7; tentative D call: TRBD1 (6 bases). Germline V gene data show CDR1 as MNHEY and CDR2 as SVGAGI. This CDR3 region has 13 residues. The V gene lost 6 bases and the J gene lost 3 bases, with 12 bases spanning the gap.

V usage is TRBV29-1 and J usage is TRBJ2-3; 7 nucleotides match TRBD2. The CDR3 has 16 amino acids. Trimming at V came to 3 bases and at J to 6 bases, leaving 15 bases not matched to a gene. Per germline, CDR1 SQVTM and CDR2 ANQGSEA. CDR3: CSVEVHRGGGEDTQYF. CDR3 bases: TGCAGCGTTGAGGTTCATCGGGGCGGGGGAGAGGATACGCAGTATTTT.

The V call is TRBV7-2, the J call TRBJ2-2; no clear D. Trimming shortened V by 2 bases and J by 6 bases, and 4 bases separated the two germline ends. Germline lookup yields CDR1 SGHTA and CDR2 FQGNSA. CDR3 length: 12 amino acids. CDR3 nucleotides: TGTGCCAGCAGCTTAATGCCCGGGGAGCTGTTTTTT. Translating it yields CASSLMPGELFF.

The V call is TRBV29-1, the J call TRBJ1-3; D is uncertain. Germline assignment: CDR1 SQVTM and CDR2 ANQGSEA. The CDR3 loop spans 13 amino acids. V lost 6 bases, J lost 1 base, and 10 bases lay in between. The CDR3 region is CSVLAGSGNTIYF. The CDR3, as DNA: TGCAGCGTCCTAGCCGGGTCTGGAAACACCATATATTTT.

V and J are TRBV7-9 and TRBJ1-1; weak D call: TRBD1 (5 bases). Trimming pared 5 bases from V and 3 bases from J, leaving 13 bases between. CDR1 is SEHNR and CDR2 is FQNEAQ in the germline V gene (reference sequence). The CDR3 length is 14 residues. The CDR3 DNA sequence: TGTGCCAGCAGCGAAAGACAGATCGACACTGAAGCTTTCTTT. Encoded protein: CASSERQIDTEAFF.

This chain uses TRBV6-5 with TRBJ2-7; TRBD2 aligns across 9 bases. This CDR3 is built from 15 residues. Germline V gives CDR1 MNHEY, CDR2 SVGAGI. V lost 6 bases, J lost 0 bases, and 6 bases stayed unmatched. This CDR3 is CASSLSGGPSYEQYF. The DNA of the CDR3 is TGTGCCAGCAGCCTCAGCGGGGGGCCCTCCTACGAGCAGTACTTC.

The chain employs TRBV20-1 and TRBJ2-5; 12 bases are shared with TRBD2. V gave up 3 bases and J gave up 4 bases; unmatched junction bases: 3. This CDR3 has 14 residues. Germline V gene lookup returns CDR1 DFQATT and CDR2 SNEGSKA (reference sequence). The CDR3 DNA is TGCAGTGCTAGTATGACTAGCGGGGGAGAGACCCAGTACTTC. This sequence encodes CSASMTSGGETQYF.

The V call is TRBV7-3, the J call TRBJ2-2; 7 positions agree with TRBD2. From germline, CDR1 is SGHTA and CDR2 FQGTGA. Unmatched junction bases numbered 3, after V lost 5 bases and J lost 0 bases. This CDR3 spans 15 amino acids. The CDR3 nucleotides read TGTGCCAGCAGCCTGGGGGGGACGAACACCGGGGAGCTGTTTTTT. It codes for CASSLGGTNTGELFF.

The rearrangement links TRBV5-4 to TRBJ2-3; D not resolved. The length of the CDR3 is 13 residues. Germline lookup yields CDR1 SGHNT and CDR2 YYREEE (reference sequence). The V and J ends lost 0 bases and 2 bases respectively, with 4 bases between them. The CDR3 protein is CASSLADTDTQYF. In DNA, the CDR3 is TGTGCCAGCAGCTTGGCCGACACAGATACGCAGTATTTT.

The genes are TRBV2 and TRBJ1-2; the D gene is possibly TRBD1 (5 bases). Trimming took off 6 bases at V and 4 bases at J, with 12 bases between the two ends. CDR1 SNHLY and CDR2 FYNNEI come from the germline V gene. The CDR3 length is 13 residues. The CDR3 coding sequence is TGTGCCAGCAGGGGGACCGCCGCCTATGGCTACACCTTC. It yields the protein CASRGTAAYGYTF. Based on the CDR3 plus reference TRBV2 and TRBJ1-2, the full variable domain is EPEVTQTPSHQVTQMGQEVILRCVPISNHLYFYWYRQILGQKVEFLVSFYNNEISEKSEIFDDQFSVERPDGSNFTLKIRSTKLEDSAMYFCASRGTAAYGYTFGSGTRLTVV.

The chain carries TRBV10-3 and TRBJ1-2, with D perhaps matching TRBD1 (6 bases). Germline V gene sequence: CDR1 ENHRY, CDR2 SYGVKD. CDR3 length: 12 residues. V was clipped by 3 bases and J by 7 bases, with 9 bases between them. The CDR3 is CAISDRGSGYTF. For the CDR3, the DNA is TGTGCCATCAGTGACAGGGGTTCTGGCTACACCTTC.

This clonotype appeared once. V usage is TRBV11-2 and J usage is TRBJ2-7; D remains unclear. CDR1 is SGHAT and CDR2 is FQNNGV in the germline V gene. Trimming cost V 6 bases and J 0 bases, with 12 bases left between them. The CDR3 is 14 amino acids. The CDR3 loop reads CASSSGPRSYEQYF. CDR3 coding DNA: TGTGCCAGCAGTTCCGGGCCCCGCTCCTACGAGCAGTACTTC.